This TCR beta chain was recorded in a study of blood T cell repertoires in COVID-19. Study context: COVID-19 samples collected from the United States, Italy and Spain covered acute and convalescent phases. T cells, B-cell-depleted T cells, or PBMCs provided the cDNA or gDNA that served as material.

This clone has just a few counts. Original methodology: Estimates of nucleated cell counts were drawn from the amplification of reference gene primers. Here immunoSEQ multiplex PCR was the method, and the copy in TCRdb shows in-frame clones only, minus some. D and trimming were read from the DNA, whereas the V and J calls and clone size are those reported in that table. This table has 400,000 or so clones, roughly 86% appearing once. Germline-derived CDR1 and CDR2 are KGHSH and LQKENI. The length of the CDR3 is 18 residues. The V segment lost 1 base and the J segment 5 bases; nucleotides outside the gene matches: 11.

The chain uses TRBV18 and TRBJ2-1, with TRBD2 matching over 10 bases. This TCR was recovered from a human donor in a cohort sampled during active COVID-19. Sequences were obtained from peripheral blood. CDR3 sequence: CASSPRATSGYLNNEQFF. The CDR3, as DNA: TGTGCCAGCTCACCACGAGCGACTAGCGGGTACCTTAACAATGAGCAGTTCTTC.